A selection of T cell receptor beta chains follows, all from one sample in a study of T cell repertoires in cytomegalovirus infection. TCRdb passed the reads through MiXCR, listing each CDR3 protein once. In the table there are hundreds of thousands of distinct CDR3 sequences, 15% to 20% of which are singletons. The sequencing sample was made of PBMCs. These TCRs come from a human donor in good health (CMV status not recorded). Some clones in this sample may be carry-over from other donors' samples. Both conserved end residues are part of each CDR3. Each record gives: D gene, clone size, V gene, J gene, CDR3 DNA, CDR3 protein. D genes are given only for firm matches. A clone size is listed for some rows: how often the clone was seen (once, few, many), or a class if it is expanded.

d_gene: TRBD2
abundance: many
v_gene: TRBV7-2
j_gene: TRBJ2-1
CDR3nt: TGTGCCAGCAGACCCGGGGGGGGGGGGCATGGGGGTGAGCAGTTCTTC
CDR3aa: CASRPGGGGHGGEQFF

d_gene: TRBD2
abundance: few
v_gene: TRBV9
j_gene: TRBJ2-1
CDR3nt: TGTGCCAGCAGCGCAACTCTAGCCACGGGGGGGAATGAGCAGTTCTTC
CDR3aa: CASSATLATGGNEQFF

d_gene: TRBD2
abundance: many
v_gene: TRBV12-3/TRBV12-4
j_gene: TRBJ2-5
CDR3nt: TGTGCCAGCAGTTTAGGACTAGCGGATAAAGAGACCCAGTACTTC
CDR3aa: CASSLGLADKETQYF

d_gene: .
abundance: many
v_gene: TRBV11-2
j_gene: TRBJ1-5
CDR3nt: TGTGCCAGCAGCTTGTCAGAGGAGCAGCCCCAGCATTTT
CDR3aa: CASSLSEEQPQHF

d_gene: TRBD1
abundance: few
v_gene: TRBV20-1
j_gene: TRBJ1-1
CDR3nt: TGCAGTGCTAGAGAAGGGACAGGGTTCACTGAAGCTTTCTTT
CDR3aa: CSAREGTGFTEAFF

d_gene: TRBD2
abundance: few
v_gene: TRBV10-3
j_gene: TRBJ2-3
CDR3nt: TGTGCCATCAGTGAGCCTGAGGGGACTAGCGATATCACAGATACGCAGTATTTT
CDR3aa: CAISEPEGTSDITDTQYF

d_gene: TRBD1
abundance: many
v_gene: TRBV20-1
j_gene: TRBJ2-7
CDR3nt: TGCAGTGCTAGAGGGGACAGGGACATAACCTACGAGCAGTACTTC
CDR3aa: CSARGDRDITYEQYF

d_gene: .
abundance: few
v_gene: TRBV7-6
j_gene: TRBJ2-7
CDR3nt: TGTGCCAGCAGCATTGGACAGCGGGGCCCCTACGAGCAGTACTTC
CDR3aa: CASSIGQRGPYEQYF

d_gene: TRBD1
abundance: .
v_gene: TRBV7-9
j_gene: TRBJ2-7
CDR3nt: TGTGCCAGTCGACTCGACAGGGGGCAGCAGTACTTC
CDR3aa: CASRLDRGQQYF

d_gene: TRBD2
abundance: many
v_gene: TRBV11-2
j_gene: TRBJ2-3
CDR3nt: TGTGCCAGCAGCTCCAAGACTAGCGGGGGGGCATCAGATACGCAGTATTTT
CDR3aa: CASSSKTSGGASDTQYF

d_gene: TRBD1
abundance: few
v_gene: TRBV6-5
j_gene: TRBJ1-2
CDR3nt: TGTGCCAGCAGTTACTCGATGACAGGGCCTTTTGGTATCTCCTTC
CDR3aa: CASSYSMTGPFGISF

d_gene: TRBD2
abundance: many
v_gene: TRBV7-2
j_gene: TRBJ2-4
CDR3nt: TGTGCCAGCAGCTTCGGGGGGACGAAAAACATTCAGTACTTC
CDR3aa: CASSFGGTKNIQYF

d_gene: .
abundance: .
v_gene: TRBV6-5
j_gene: TRBJ2-7
CDR3nt: TGTGCCAGCAGTTACCTGGGCAGGGTCGAGGACGAGCAGTACTTC
CDR3aa: CASSYLGRVEDEQYF

d_gene: TRBD1
abundance: few
v_gene: TRBV20-1
j_gene: TRBJ1-6
CDR3nt: TGCAGTGCTAGAGAACAGGGGGTGTTTTCACCCCTCCACTTT
CDR3aa: CSAREQGVFSPLHF

d_gene: .
abundance: many
v_gene: TRBV7-2
j_gene: TRBJ1-6
CDR3nt: TGTGCCAGCAGCTTAGAGAGACAGGCACGGAATTCACCCCTCCACTTT
CDR3aa: CASSLERQARNSPLHF

d_gene: .
abundance: .
v_gene: TRBV4-1
j_gene: TRBJ2-1
CDR3nt: TGCGCCAGCAGCCAAGGATACCCTCTTACTGGGGGCAATGAGCAGTTCTTC
CDR3aa: CASSQGYPLTGGNEQFF

d_gene: TRBD1
abundance: .
v_gene: TRBV11-2
j_gene: TRBJ2-1
CDR3nt: TGTGCCAGCAGCAAACAGGGGGCGAATGAGCAGTTCTTC
CDR3aa: CASSKQGANEQFF

d_gene: .
abundance: .
v_gene: TRBV12-3/TRBV12-4
j_gene: TRBJ2-7
CDR3nt: TGTGCCAGCAGTGTACCCTACTACGAGCAGTACTTC
CDR3aa: CASSVPYYEQYF

d_gene: TRBD1
abundance: few
v_gene: TRBV20-1
j_gene: TRBJ2-7
CDR3nt: TGCAGTGCTAGAGATCAGGAGACAGGGATCTACGAGCAGTACTTC
CDR3aa: CSARDQETGIYEQYF

d_gene: .
abundance: many
v_gene: TRBV28
j_gene: TRBJ1-6
CDR3nt: TGTGCCAGCAGTCTCCTTGCGAGGGGCTATAGCTCCTATAATTCACCCCTCCACTTT
CDR3aa: CASSLLARGYSSYNSPLHF

d_gene: .
abundance: .
v_gene: TRBV27
j_gene: TRBJ1-1
CDR3nt: TGTGCCAGCAGTTTTTGGGGTGGCACTGAAGCTTTCTTT
CDR3aa: CASSFWGGTEAFF

d_gene: .
abundance: .
v_gene: TRBV7-2
j_gene: TRBJ2-7
CDR3nt: TGTGCCAGCAGCTTGGTCTGGGAGGCCACCTACGAGCAGTACTTC
CDR3aa: CASSLVWEATYEQYF

d_gene: TRBD2
abundance: few
v_gene: TRBV6-6
j_gene: TRBJ2-1
CDR3nt: TGTGCCAGCAGGGATGATAGCGGGGGGGACGATGAGCAGTTCTTC
CDR3aa: CASRDDSGGDDEQFF

d_gene: TRBD1
abundance: .
v_gene: TRBV28
j_gene: TRBJ2-5
CDR3nt: TGTGCCAGCAGTTCTCGACAGGGGGATCAAGAGACCCAGTACTTC
CDR3aa: CASSSRQGDQETQYF

d_gene: .
abundance: many
v_gene: TRBV7-2
j_gene: TRBJ2-5
CDR3nt: TGTGCCAGCAGCTTAGCGCAGGGGTTTCGGTACCAAGAGACCCAGTACTTC
CDR3aa: CASSLAQGFRYQETQYF

d_gene: .
abundance: few
v_gene: TRBV4-1
j_gene: TRBJ2-1
CDR3nt: TGCGCCAGCAGCCAAGTAGTTGGGGGCCTCGCAAGTGAGCAGTTCTTC
CDR3aa: CASSQVVGGLASEQFF

d_gene: .
abundance: .
v_gene: TRBV5-4
j_gene: TRBJ2-2
CDR3nt: TGTGCCAGCAGCTTGGGGGGACCTACGAACACCGGGGAGCTGTTTTTT
CDR3aa: CASSLGGPTNTGELFF

d_gene: .
abundance: many
v_gene: TRBV5-4
j_gene: TRBJ2-7
CDR3nt: TGTGCCAGCAGACTGGGGGGGGGCGCAGCCTACGAGCAGTACTTC
CDR3aa: CASRLGGGAAYEQYF

d_gene: .
abundance: .
v_gene: TRBV3-1
j_gene: TRBJ1-2
CDR3nt: TGTGCCAGCAGCCAGACTTACAGGAACGGCTACACCTTC
CDR3aa: CASSQTYRNGYTF

d_gene: TRBD1
abundance: many
v_gene: TRBV12-3/TRBV12-4
j_gene: TRBJ1-1
CDR3nt: TGTGCCAGCAGTCCGCACTCAGGGGGCGGAACTGAAGCTTTCTTT
CDR3aa: CASSPHSGGGTEAFF

d_gene: TRBD1
abundance: .
v_gene: TRBV10-3
j_gene: TRBJ2-7
CDR3nt: TGTGCCATCAAAACCCACGTCCACAGGGGGTCCTACGAGCAGTACTTC
CDR3aa: CAIKTHVHRGSYEQYF

d_gene: .
abundance: many
v_gene: TRBV7-2
j_gene: TRBJ1-1
CDR3nt: TGTGCCAGCAGCTTACCCCAGCTCCTGGGAGCTTTCTTT
CDR3aa: CASSLPQLLGAFF

d_gene: .
abundance: many
v_gene: TRBV7-8
j_gene: TRBJ1-5
CDR3nt: TGTGCCAGCAGCCGCTTCCCCTTAAATAGCAATCAGCCCCAGCATTTT
CDR3aa: CASSRFPLNSNQPQHF

d_gene: TRBD1
abundance: many
v_gene: TRBV6-1
j_gene: TRBJ1-2
CDR3nt: TGTGCCATCCGCCGGGACAGGGGGATCCTTAACTATGGCTACACCTTC
CDR3aa: CAIRRDRGILNYGYTF

d_gene: TRBD2
abundance: .
v_gene: TRBV13
j_gene: TRBJ2-7
CDR3nt: TGTGCCAGCAGCCGGGGCGGGGGAAACTACGAGCAGTACTTC
CDR3aa: CASSRGGGNYEQYF

d_gene: .
abundance: many
v_gene: TRBV7-2
j_gene: TRBJ1-1
CDR3nt: TGTGCCAGCAGCTCCCAGACCGGTACTGAAGCTTTCTTT
CDR3aa: CASSSQTGTEAFF

d_gene: TRBD1
abundance: many
v_gene: TRBV7-8
j_gene: TRBJ1-5
CDR3nt: TGTGCCAGCAGCTTACGGGGGACAGCCTATAGCAATCAGCCCCAGCATTTT
CDR3aa: CASSLRGTAYSNQPQHF

d_gene: .
abundance: many
v_gene: TRBV7-2
j_gene: TRBJ2-7
CDR3nt: TGTGCCAGCAGCCCATATCGAAGCTCCTACGAGCAGTACTTC
CDR3aa: CASSPYRSSYEQYF

d_gene: TRBD1
abundance: .
v_gene: TRBV2
j_gene: TRBJ1-5
CDR3nt: TGTGCCAGCAGTCCGACAGGGGAATATCAGCCCCAGCATTTT
CDR3aa: CASSPTGEYQPQHF

d_gene: .
abundance: many
v_gene: TRBV18
j_gene: TRBJ2-5
CDR3nt: TGTGCCAGCTCACCTAACAGGGTGGCCCAAGAGACCCAGTACTTC
CDR3aa: CASSPNRVAQETQYF

d_gene: TRBD1
abundance: many
v_gene: TRBV20-1
j_gene: TRBJ1-4
CDR3nt: TGCAGTGCTAGACCCGGGACAGGACGAGAAAAACTGTTTTTT
CDR3aa: CSARPGTGREKLFF

d_gene: .
abundance: .
v_gene: TRBV28
j_gene: TRBJ1-6
CDR3nt: TGTGCCAGCACGCCATTCAGGGTTTCCTATAATTCACCCCTCCACTTT
CDR3aa: CASTPFRVSYNSPLHF

d_gene: TRBD1
abundance: .
v_gene: TRBV28
j_gene: TRBJ1-4
CDR3nt: TGTGCCAGCAGTCCCAGGGACAGGGAAAAAGAAAAACTGTTTTTT
CDR3aa: CASSPRDREKEKLFF

d_gene: TRBD1
abundance: .
v_gene: TRBV18
j_gene: TRBJ2-1
CDR3nt: TGTGCCAGCTCCCAAGACAGGGTAATGGGGCAGTTCTTC
CDR3aa: CASSQDRVMGQFF

d_gene: .
abundance: many
v_gene: TRBV19
j_gene: TRBJ1-3
CDR3nt: TGTGCCAGCCGGGACGGCCTCGGTACTTTTTCCTCTGGAAACACCATATATTTT
CDR3aa: CASRDGLGTFSSGNTIYF

d_gene: TRBD2
abundance: .
v_gene: TRBV7-6
j_gene: TRBJ2-3
CDR3nt: TGTGCCAGCAGCTTACCCCCGCGTAGCGGGGGGGCCGGGTCAACACAGGATACGCAGTATTTT
CDR3aa: CASSLPPRSGGAGSTQDTQYF

d_gene: .
abundance: few
v_gene: TRBV5-4
j_gene: TRBJ1-6
CDR3nt: TGTGCCAGCAGCTTTCAGGGGCGGGATTCACCCCTCCACTTT
CDR3aa: CASSFQGRDSPLHF

d_gene: .
abundance: few
v_gene: TRBV5-1
j_gene: TRBJ1-2
CDR3nt: TGCGCCAGCAGCTTGGGGCAGTACTATGGCTACACCTTC
CDR3aa: CASSLGQYYGYTF

d_gene: TRBD1
abundance: .
v_gene: TRBV7-2
j_gene: TRBJ1-2
CDR3nt: TGTGCCAGCAGCATACAGGGGGCCTACTATGGCTACACCTTC
CDR3aa: CASSIQGAYYGYTF

d_gene: .
abundance: .
v_gene: TRBV7-9
j_gene: TRBJ1-6
CDR3nt: TGTGCCAGCAGCTCAATATTGACAATCTCCTATAATTCACCCCTCCACTTT
CDR3aa: CASSSILTISYNSPLHF

d_gene: .
abundance: many
v_gene: TRBV7-6
j_gene: TRBJ1-5
CDR3nt: TGTGCCAGCTCTCGGGGACCATTTGAGCCCCAGCATTTT
CDR3aa: CASSRGPFEPQHF

d_gene: .
abundance: many
v_gene: TRBV19
j_gene: TRBJ2-5
CDR3nt: TGTGCCAGTAGTATCGGCCCGACGATCCAAGAGACCCAGTACTTC
CDR3aa: CASSIGPTIQETQYF